These 3 T cell receptor beta chains originate from one sample sequenced in a study of blood T cells in healthy people across ages. A second PCR, run for 7 to 11 cycles, used a sample-barcoded 5' primer plus a J-beta primer mix. TCRdb called the 5' RACE reads again in MiXCR, with one record for every CDR3 protein. The repertoire holds some 1.5 million distinct CDR3 sequences, with roughly 27% as singletons. Sequencing was carried out using blood. Source of these receptors: a woman aged 25 to 39 in good health.

This clonotype was seen more than once but under ten times. The rearrangement links TRBV28 to TRBJ2-1, with 10 bases lining up with TRBD2. Germline loops: CDR1 MDHEN, CDR2 SYDVKM. The CDR3 contains 17 residues. Trimming removed 4 bases from V and 2 bases from J; junction bases left unmatched: 8. This CDR3 is CASSYRTLAGAYNEQFF. CDR3 nucleotides: TGTGCCAGCAGTTACAGGACCCTAGCGGGGGCCTACAATGAGCAGTTCTTC.

This chain links TRBV20-1 with TRBJ2-7, with TRBD2 matching over 9 bases. The germline V gene has CDR1 DFQATT and CDR2 SNEGSKA (reference sequence). The CDR3 contains 15 residues. The V gene end was trimmed by 1 base and the J gene end by 6 bases; junction bases not matched to a gene: 10. The CDR3 nucleotides read TGCAGTGCTAGAGGGGAAGCGGGAGGCTCTGCCGAGCAGTACTTC. Protein product: CSARGEAGGSAEQYF.

This clonotype was observed a few times. The V call is TRBV7-9, the J call TRBJ1-1, with a weak D call TRBD1 (5 bases). The V gene's germline CDR1 is SEHNR and CDR2 FQNEAQ (reference sequence). Between the trimmed V and J ends, which lost 7 bases and 6 bases, there was a span of 12 bases. This CDR3 has 12 amino acids. The CDR3 nucleotides are TGTGCCAGCAAAGCCTGGGGGGCTGAAGCTTTCTTT. It translates to CASKAWGAEAFF.